The 27 T cell receptor beta chains reported below all come from one sample, sequenced in a study of T cell repertoires in cytomegalovirus infection. The antigens for these receptors are not known. TCRdb used MiXCR to reprocess the reads, holding one entry per CDR3 protein. The sample has about half a million distinct CDR3 sequences, roughly a third seen once. The sample in question was cultured PBMCs, obtained from culture after CMV antigen stimulation. The origin of the receptors is a human donor in good health (CMV status not recorded). Some clones in this sample may be carry-over from other donors' samples.

The table lists this clonotype with a few counts. The rearrangement uses TRBV4-2 and TRBJ2-5; no clear D. The CDR3 length is 15 residues. Germline values: CDR1 LGHNA, CDR2 YNFKEQ. Deletions cut 1 base from V and 4 bases from J, with 13 bases between. CDR3 DNA sequence: TGTGCCAGCAGCCAAGTTGTAGGCTATCGAGAGACCCAGTACTTC. It yields the protein CASSQVVGYRETQYF.

This clonotype was counted a few times. This rearrangement joins TRBV4-2 to TRBJ1-1; no firm D call. Germline values: CDR1 LGHNA, CDR2 YNFKEQ. The CDR3 totals 14 residues. V was trimmed by 0 bases and J by 10 bases, leaving 15 bases between them. The CDR3 reads CASSQERLEAGAFF. Here the CDR3 DNA reads TGTGCCAGCAGCCAAGAGAGGTTAGAAGCGGGAGCTTTCTTT.

This clonotype appeared a few times. The chain links TRBV7-2 to TRBJ2-1; D call uncertain. Germline V lookup: CDR1 SGHTA, CDR2 FQGNSA. Deletions cut 4 bases from V and 7 bases from J, with 14 bases between. The CDR3 spans 14 residues. CDR3 nucleotides: TGTGCCAGCAGCTCCGGGCCACCACGGAATGAGCAGTTCTTC. Its protein product is CASSSGPPRNEQFF.

This chain uses TRBV6-5 with TRBJ2-1, with 7 bases that match TRBD2. The CDR3 has 18 residues. With 0 bases clipped from V and 3 bases from J, the junction kept 11 bases outside the gene matches. Germline CDR1 is MNHEY and CDR2 is SVGAGI. The DNA of the CDR3 is TGTGCCAGCAGTTACTCAATCCTGGGGCTAGCGGACTACAATGAGCAGTTCTTC. Its translation is CASSYSILGLADYNEQFF.

This sequence joins TRBV27 and TRBJ1-2; TRBD1 agrees at 7 bases. CDR3 size: 14 residues. Germline V gives CDR1 MNHEY, CDR2 SMNVEV (reference sequence). The trim removed 10 bases at V and 4 bases at J, leaving 12 bases unmatched. The DNA for the CDR3 is TGTGCCATTGGTGACAGGGACGGGGGCTATGGCTACACCTTC. Its protein is CAIGDRDGGYGYTF.

The sample holds a few counts of this clonotype. This rearrangement joins TRBV7-9 to TRBJ1-2; 7 positions agree with TRBD1. CDR3 length: 14 residues. The V and J ends lost 4 bases and 3 bases, in that order; junction bases with no gene match: 5. Germline CDR1 and CDR2: SEHNR and FQNEAQ (reference sequence). The CDR3: CASSSRQGDYGYTF. The CDR3 coding sequence is TGTGCCAGCAGCTCTCGACAGGGCGACTATGGCTACACCTTC.

The chain carries TRBV19 and TRBJ2-3, with 8 bases that match TRBD1. V was pared by 6 bases and J by 4 bases, with 9 bases of the junction left unmatched. CDR3 length: 15 amino acids. Germline CDR1 is LNHDA and CDR2 is SQIVND (reference sequence). The CDR3 is CASSLNPQGADTQYF. CDR3 sequence (DNA): TGTGCCAGTAGCCTAAATCCACAGGGGGCAGATACGCAGTATTTT. The full variable domain, in which reference TRBV19 and TRBJ2-3 provide the parts outside the CDR3, is DGGITQSPKYLFRKEGQNVTLSCEQNLNHDAMYWYRQDPGQGLRLIYYSQIVNDFQKGDIAEGYSVSREKKESFPLTVTSAQKNPTAFYLCASSLNPQGADTQYFGPGTRLTVL.

The V gene is TRBV11-1, the J gene TRBJ2-7, with D uncertain. CDR3 length: 14 residues. V shed 4 bases and J shed 1 base, with 11 bases lying between them. Germline V gives CDR1 SGHAT, CDR2 FQDESV (reference sequence). The CDR3 spells CASSSELSSYEQYF. Here the CDR3 DNA reads TGTGCCAGCAGCTCCGAACTTTCTTCCTACGAGCAGTACTTC.

The chain combines TRBV6-2 or TRBV6-3 with TRBJ2-7, with TRBD2 matching 11 bases. V lost 7 bases and J lost 2; bases outside the gene matches: 13. Germline lookup yields CDR1 MNHEY and CDR2 SVGEGT. The CDR3 loop spans 17 amino acids. CDR3 protein: CASNILGLAGGPYEQYF. The CDR3 DNA reads as TGTGCCAGCAACATTCTCGGGCTAGCGGGAGGCCCCTACGAGCAGTACTTC.

V usage is TRBV27 and J usage is TRBJ2-7; D unclear. This CDR3 is 14 amino acids long. V was clipped by 3 bases and J by 7 bases, with 16 bases between them. Germline values: CDR1 MNHEY, CDR2 SMNVEV (reference sequence). CDR3 amino acids: CASSFAPPALEQYF. DNA of the CDR3: TGTGCCAGCAGTTTCGCCCCACCAGCGTTGGAGCAGTACTTC.

The sample holds a few counts of this clonotype. CDR3 region: CASSQDMSGHTDTQYF. For the CDR3, the DNA is TGTGCCAGCAGCCAAGATATGAGCGGCCACACAGATACGCAGTATTTT. The chain links TRBV14 to TRBJ2-3, with D maybe TRBD2 (5 bases). Germline V CDR1 and CDR2: SGHDN, FVKESK. The V end was cut by 0 bases, the J end by 2 bases, with 12 bases between. The CDR3 has 16 residues.

In its sample, this clonotype was seen a few times. The V call is TRBV28, the J call TRBJ2-5; a possible D gene is TRBD1 (5 bases). The ends were cut back, 3 bases at V and 5 bases at J, with 19 bases in the middle. The germline CDR1 and CDR2 sequences are MDHEN and SYDVKM. The CDR3 loop spans 16 amino acids. The CDR3 sequence is CASSFPWQGDVETQYF. The CDR3 DNA is TGTGCCAGCAGTTTCCCGTGGCAGGGTGACGTCGAGACCCAGTACTTC.

V gene TRBV4-3 combines with J gene TRBJ2-3; 7 nucleotides line up with TRBD1. This CDR3 region has 16 residues. With 0 bases clipped from V and 3 bases from J, the junction kept 6 bases outside the gene matches. Per the germline V gene, CDR1 is LGHNA and CDR2 is YSLEER. The CDR3 region has the DNA TGCGCCAGCAGCCAAGATCTTAGACAGGGAACAGATACGCAGTATTTT. This encodes CASSQDLRQGTDTQYF.

Only a few counts were recorded for this clonotype. The genes are TRBV28 and TRBJ2-7; no clear D gene. The CDR3 runs 11 residues. Germline V gives CDR1 MDHEN, CDR2 SYDVKM. Trimming shortened V by 5 bases and J by 7 bases, and 9 bases separated the two germline ends. The chain's CDR3 is CASSQTREQYF. The CDR3 bases are TGTGCCAGCAGTCAAACCCGGGAGCAGTACTTC.

The chain employs TRBV7-9 and TRBJ2-3; 8 nucleotides line up with TRBD1. The V gene end was trimmed by 5 bases and the J gene end by 5 bases; junction bases not matched to a gene: 9. The germline gives CDR1 SEHNR, CDR2 FQNEAQ (reference sequence). This CDR3 is built from 15 residues. The CDR3 loop is CASSPRTGRGDTQYF. In DNA form, the CDR3 reads TGTGCCAGCAGCCCTCGGACAGGGAGAGGAGATACGCAGTATTTT.

The chain uses TRBV7-2 and TRBJ2-7; maybe TRBD1 (7 bases). V gave up 3 bases and J gave up 2 bases, with 14 bases separating them. The CDR3 is made up of 15 amino acids. The V gene's germline CDR1 is SGHTA and CDR2 FQGNSA. The CDR3 DNA follows: TGTGCCAGCAGCTTGAACAGGGGAGGAACCTACGAGCAGTACTTC. This translates into CASSLNRGGTYEQYF.

CDR3 in amino acids: CASSARQGELTGELFF. Written as DNA, the CDR3 is TGTGCCAGCAGCGCGAGACAGGGGGAGCTAACCGGGGAGCTGTTTTTT. The V and J genes are TRBV7-9 and TRBJ2-2; 9 positions agree with TRBD1. From germline, CDR1 is SEHNR and CDR2 FQNEAQ (reference sequence). V trimming: 5 bases; J trimming: 5 bases; junction bases outside the gene matches: 9. The CDR3 has 16 amino acids.

There are a few counts of this clonotype. The genes are TRBV29-1 and TRBJ2-1; 14 bases match TRBD2. V lost 3 bases, J lost 9 bases, and 7 bases stayed unmatched. This CDR3 has 15 amino acids. Germline CDR1 SQVTM, CDR2 ANQGSEA. The CDR3 DNA sequence: TGCAGCGTTGAGGGGGGGACTAGCGGGGGTACTGAGCAGTTCTTC. It is translated as CSVEGGTSGGTEQFF.

V is TRBV19 and J is TRBJ1-2, with D tentatively TRBD1 (6 bases). The CDR3 has 15 amino acids. The germline V and J ends were trimmed by 5 bases and 0 bases, with 13 bases remaining between them. CDR1 and CDR2 (germline): LNHDA, SQIVND (reference sequence). The DNA of the CDR3 is TGTGCCAGTAGTCTGCCGACAGGAGCTAACTATGGCTACACCTTC. It translates to CASSLPTGANYGYTF.

The J gene is TRBJ2-1, the V gene TRBV6-2 or TRBV6-3; 8 nucleotides match TRBD2. Unmatched junction bases numbered 9, after V lost 2 bases and J lost 3 bases. The CDR3 is 17 amino acids. Germline V lookup: CDR1 MNHEY, CDR2 SVGEGT. The CDR3 sequence is CASSYHERERFYNEQFF. CDR3 coding DNA: TGTGCCAGCAGTTACCACGAGCGGGAGAGGTTCTACAATGAGCAGTTCTTC.

This clonotype was seen at least ten times. The V gene is TRBV7-2, the J gene TRBJ2-3; 7 positions agree with TRBD2. The CDR3 extends over 14 amino acids. CDR1 is SGHTA, CDR2 FQGNSA, per germline. Trimming removed 2 bases from V and 3 bases from J; junction bases left unmatched: 2. Here the CDR3 reads CASSLRAGTDTQYF. The CDR3 nucleotides read TGTGCCAGCAGCTTAAGAGCGGGAACAGATACGCAGTATTTT.

This clonotype was counted ten times or more. This rearrangement joins TRBV7-4 to TRBJ2-1, with D perhaps given as TRBD1 or TRBD2 (5 bases each). The CDR3 covers 16 residues. Between the trimmed V and J ends, which lost 2 bases and 5 bases, there was a span of 16 bases. Germline lookup yields CDR1 SGHVT and CDR2 SQSDAQ. This CDR3 is CASSLPLPWGHNEQFF. DNA for the CDR3: TGTGCCAGCAGCTTACCCCTACCATGGGGACACAATGAGCAGTTCTTC.

The V call is TRBV7-7, the J call TRBJ1-4; D remains unclear. The germline V gene encodes CDR1 SSHAT and CDR2 FNYEAQ (reference sequence). This CDR3 region has 14 residues. Trimming took off 4 bases at V and 5 bases at J, with 11 bases between the two ends. The CDR3 sequence: CASSSPGLNEKLFF. CDR3 bases: TGTGCCAGCAGCTCCCCAGGACTAAATGAAAAACTGTTTTTT.

This clonotype turned up a few times. The chain recombines TRBV11-2 with TRBJ2-1; D not certain. The CDR3 contains 14 residues. V shed 2 bases and J shed 6 bases, with 11 bases lying between them. Germline V gene data show CDR1 as SGHAT and CDR2 as FQNNGV. The CDR3 is CASSLSGHTNEQFF. As DNA, the CDR3 is TGTGCCAGCAGCTTATCGGGCCATACCAATGAGCAGTTCTTC.

The chain combines TRBV4-3 with TRBJ2-2, with TRBD2 as a possible D gene (6 bases). The CDR3 length is 19 residues. CDR1 is LGHNA, CDR2 YSLEER, per germline. Trimming removed 0 bases at V and 0 bases at J, with 17 bases between. The CDR3 here is CASSQDSPLAFANTGELFF. The CDR3 coding sequence is TGCGCCAGCAGCCAAGATTCCCCTCTAGCGTTCGCGAACACCGGGGAGCTGTTTTTT.

This clonotype showed up many times. The V and J genes are TRBV4-1 and TRBJ2-7; D may match TRBD1 or TRBD2 (5 bases each). Germline lookup yields CDR1 MGHRA and CDR2 YSYEKL. The CDR3 contains 15 residues. The ends were cut back, 4 bases at V and 4 bases at J, with 17 bases in the middle. The CDR3 nucleotides are TGCGCCAGCAGCCGGAGACAGCCTGGGGGATACGAGCAGTACTTC. Amino acid sequence: CASSRRQPGGYEQYF.

This clonotype came up a few times. CDR3 amino acids: CASSQGHATGYGYTF. CDR3 bases: TGTGCCAGCAGTCAGGGACATGCCACTGGCTATGGCTACACCTTC. The rearrangement uses TRBV12-3 or TRBV12-4 and TRBJ1-2, with D maybe TRBD1 (6 bases). V lost 5 bases and J lost 4, with 17 bases in between. The length of the CDR3 is 15 residues.